This T cell receptor beta chain derives from a study of T cell repertoires in cytomegalovirus infection. Study summary: Used in the study were CMV epitopes, some recently identified and HLA-C-restricted, others well-studied and HLA-B-restricted. CMV infection and matching HLA type were both indicated by public TCR beta signatures.

TCRdb called the reads again in MiXCR, with one record for every CDR3 protein. The repertoire holds a few hundred thousand distinct CDR3 sequences, with 40% as singletons. With respect to this clonotype: Its antigen is unidentified.

Broader study findings: HLA-C-restricted CMV clonotypes gave the most frequent clonotype in two of eight donors.

The V gene lost 6 bases and the J gene lost 4 bases, with 25 bases spanning the gap. The CDR3 spans 18 residues. The origin of this receptor is a human donor in good health (CMV status not recorded). Some clones in this sample may be carry-over from other donors' samples. J is TRBJ1-3 and V is TRBV12-3 or TRBV12-4, with D possibly being TRBD1 (5 bases). The sequences come from cultured PBMCs, collected from culture after CMV antigen stimulation. DNA of the CDR3: TGTGCCAGCAGGCCGGCCTGGGGCCAGGGACCCGACGGAAACACCATATATTTT. Its protein is CASRPAWGQGPDGNTIYF.